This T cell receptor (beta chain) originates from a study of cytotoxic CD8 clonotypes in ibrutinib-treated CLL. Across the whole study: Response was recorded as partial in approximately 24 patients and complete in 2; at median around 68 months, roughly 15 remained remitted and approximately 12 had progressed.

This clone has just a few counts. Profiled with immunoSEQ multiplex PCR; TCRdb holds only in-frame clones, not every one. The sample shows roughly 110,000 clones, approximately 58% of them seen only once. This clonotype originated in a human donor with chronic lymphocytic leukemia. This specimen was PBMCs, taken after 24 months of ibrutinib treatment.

The CDR3 DNA reads TGTGCCAGCAGGACAGCCAACTCCTACGAGCAGTACTTC. It translates to CASRTANSYEQYF. V and J are TRBV28 and TRBJ2-7; maybe TRBD1 (5 bases). Trimming took 6 bases from V and 0 from J, leaving 9 bases between them. The CDR3 runs 13 residues. Per the germline V gene, CDR1 is MDHEN and CDR2 is SYDVKM.